These 31 T cell receptor beta chains came from one sample sequenced in a study of PD-L1 blockade in urothelial cancer (TCRdb year 2017). The label giving this sample's time point can be read as: peripheral blood 6 weeks after treatment start. Library method: the immunoSEQ multiplex PCR assay. The table was pulled from immuneACCESS by TCRdb, which kept in-frame rearrangements only. Such tables lose some clones; where checked, under half of the loss comes from unresolved V genes, and the rest has no known cause. The sample yields tens of thousands of clones; roughly nine tenths were counted once. The ten largest clones capture about 7.3% of the sample. The material sequenced was PBMCs, taken around atezolizumab (anti-PD-L1) treatment. These receptor sequences come from a man aged 65 to 85 with urothelial cancer.

The rearrangement joins TRBV6-5 to TRBJ2-3; TRBD1 might be the D (6 bases). This CDR3 contains 16 residues. Germline CDR1 reads MNHEY; CDR2 reads SVGAGI. V was clipped by 4 bases and J by 0 bases, with 14 bases between them. CDR3 region: CASSSDRRSSTDTQYF. The CDR3 bases are TGTGCCAGCAGTTCGGACAGAAGAAGCAGCACAGATACGCAGTATTTT.

The CDR3 spells CASNEGNTGELFF. In DNA, the CDR3 is TGTGCCAGTAACGAGGGCAACACCGGGGAGCTGTTTTTT. V and J are TRBV19 and TRBJ2-2; possibly TRBD2 for D (5 bases). Germline assignment: CDR1 LNHDA and CDR2 SQIVND (reference sequence). This CDR3 has 13 residues. V was pared by 7 bases and J by 2 bases, with 8 bases between.

J is TRBJ2-3 and V is TRBV7-6; 13 nucleotides align to TRBD2. CDR1 is SGHVS, CDR2 FNYEAQ, per germline. The CDR3 sequence is 16 residues long. Trimming at V came to 5 bases and at J to 6 bases, leaving 8 bases not matched to a gene. CDR3 coding DNA: TGTGCCAGCAGCGGTGGACTAGCGGGAGTCGCTGATACGCAGTATTTT. Its translation: CASSGGLAGVADTQYF.

The chain is built from TRBV5-5 and TRBJ2-7, with TRBD2 as a possible D gene (5 bases). CDR1 SGHKS and CDR2 YYEKEE come from the germline V gene (reference sequence). V was cut by 2 bases and J by 2 bases, with 8 bases left in between. The CDR3 runs 13 residues. CDR3 bases: TGTGCCAGCAGCTTCAACGGGGCCTACGAGCAGTACTTC. Its protein product is CASSFNGAYEQYF.

The chain recombines TRBV5-1 with TRBJ2-3, with 9 bases identical to TRBD2. The ends lost 5 bases at V and 0 bases at J; junction bases unmatched: 7. This CDR3 region has 16 residues. Per the germline V gene, CDR1 is SGHRS and CDR2 is YFSETQ. The CDR3 region is CASRSGLATSTDTQYF. The CDR3 DNA sequence: TGCGCCAGCAGATCCGGACTAGCGACTAGCACAGATACGCAGTATTTT.

The chain employs TRBV15 and TRBJ1-2; D uncertain. Germline-derived CDR1 and CDR2 are LNHNV and YYDKDF (reference sequence). The ends were cut back, 5 bases at V and 3 bases at J, with 7 bases in the middle. This CDR3 contains 12 residues. CDR3 sequence reads: CATSRQDYGYTF. Here the CDR3 DNA reads TGTGCCACCAGCCGACAAGACTATGGCTACACCTTC. The full variable domain, its missing parts supplied by reference TRBV15 and TRBJ1-2, is DAMVIQNPRYQVTQFGKPVTLSCSQTLNHNVMYWYQQKSSQAPKLLFHYYDKDFNNEADTPDNFQSRRPNTSFCFLDIRSPGLGDTAMYLCATSRQDYGYTFGSGTRLTVV.

This clone was observed once. CDR3 sequence: CASSINRGGSMNTEAFF. In nucleotides, the CDR3 is TGTGCCAGCTCTATAAACAGGGGGGGCTCGATGAACACTGAAGCTTTCTTT. This sequence joins TRBV18 and TRBJ1-1; 8 bases agree with TRBD1. Germline CDR1 reads KGHSH; CDR2 reads LQKENI. V was clipped by 6 bases and J by 0 bases; unmatched bases: 12. The CDR3 has 17 amino acids.

This rearrangement joins TRBV5-1 to TRBJ2-1; 9 nucleotides agree with TRBD2. CDR3 length: 16 amino acids. Germline CDR1 is SGHRS and CDR2 is YFSETQ. J was trimmed by 8 bases and V by 0 bases; bases with no gene match: 9. CDR3 loop: CASSLASAGGRDEQFF. CDR3 bases: TGCGCCAGCAGCTTGGCCTCGGCGGGAGGGCGTGATGAGCAGTTCTTC.

A word on this clone: One junction end disagrees with the germline gene, perhaps due to a read error. The chain uses TRBV6-1 and TRBJ2-7; TRBD2 aligns across 8 bases. Per the germline V gene, CDR1 is MNHNS and CDR2 is SASEGT. The CDR3 has 14 amino acids. CDR3 in DNA: TGTGCCAGCAGGGAAGGACTAGCTCGGTACGAGCAGTACTTC. This sequence encodes CASREGLARYEQYF.

This chain joins TRBV5-1 and TRBJ1-1; D remains ambiguous. This CDR3 is built from 14 residues. Trimming stripped 4 bases from V and 7 bases from J, with 17 bases between. Germline-derived CDR1 and CDR2 are SGHRS and YFSETQ. The CDR3: CASSTATRAFEAFF. DNA of the CDR3: TGCGCCAGCAGCACAGCTACGAGGGCCTTTGAAGCTTTCTTT.

V is TRBV7-2 and J is TRBJ2-7, with 7 bases lining up with TRBD2. There are 16 residues in the CDR3. V lost 3 bases and J lost 2; bases outside the gene matches: 10. Germline V lookup: CDR1 SGHTA, CDR2 FQGNSA. CDR3 coding DNA: TGTGCCAGCAGCTTGGCGGGGAGCGGGGCTACCTACGAGCAGTACTTC. Protein sequence: CASSLAGSGATYEQYF.

This clone was picked up one time. The V and J genes are TRBV27 and TRBJ2-1; 12 bases line up with TRBD2. Losses at the gene ends were 1 base for V and 2 bases for J; bases not matched to a gene: 3. This CDR3 is built from 17 residues. Germline assignment: CDR1 MNHEY and CDR2 SMNVEV (reference sequence). The DNA of the CDR3 is TGTGCCAGCAGTTTATATAGACTAGCGGGGGCCTACAATGAGCAGTTCTTC. Residues: CASSLYRLAGAYNEQFF.

The genes are TRBV2 and TRBJ1-2, with TRBD1 matching 7 bases. The germline CDR1 and CDR2 sequences are SNHLY and FYNNEI. With 5 bases clipped from V and 7 bases from J, the junction kept 10 bases outside the gene matches. The CDR3 consists of 14 residues. The CDR3 nucleotides are TGTGCCAGCAGTCAAGACAGGGTGGCAGGTGGCTACACCTTC. Its translation: CASSQDRVAGGYTF.

The chain has TRBV7-6 and TRBJ2-3; 15 bases are shared with TRBD2. CDR1 SGHVS and CDR2 FNYEAQ come from the germline V gene. The V and J ends lost 3 bases and 0 bases, in that order; junction bases with no gene match: 4. This CDR3 has 18 amino acids. The CDR3 sequence: CASSLGTSGRYSTDTQYF. The CDR3 DNA reads as TGTGCCAGCAGCTTGGGGACTAGCGGGAGGTATAGCACAGATACGCAGTATTTT.

The rearrangement joins TRBV5-1 to TRBJ2-3; TRBD2 agrees at 8 bases. Per the germline V gene, CDR1 is SGHRS and CDR2 is YFSETQ. The CDR3 runs to 17 residues. Unmatched junction bases numbered 10, after V lost 0 bases and J lost 4 bases. The DNA for the CDR3 is TGCGCCAGCAGCTTGGATCCAGCGGGAGTAGCATCAGATACGCAGTATTTT. It encodes CASSLDPAGVASDTQYF.

This chain links TRBV5-1 with TRBJ2-7; 12 bases are a match to TRBD1. The germline V gene has CDR1 SGHRS and CDR2 YFSETQ. V lost 2 bases, J lost 4 bases, and 7 bases stayed unmatched. CDR3 length: 16 residues. The CDR3 DNA reads as TGCGCCAGCAGCTTTAACCCGGGACAGGGGGCTTACGAGCAGTACTTC. Amino acid sequence: CASSFNPGQGAYEQYF. Together with reference TRBV5-1 and TRBJ2-7, the CDR3 gives the full variable domain: KAGVTQTPRYLIKTRGQQVTLSCSPISGHRSVSWYQQTPGQGLQFLFEYFSETQRNKGNFPGRFSGRQFSNSRSEMNVSTLELGDSALYLCASSFNPGQGAYEQYFGPGTRLTVT.

This chain links TRBV27 with TRBJ1-6, with D perhaps TRBD1 (6 bases). The CDR3 covers 13 residues. Trimming pared 5 bases from V and 11 bases from J, leaving 13 bases between. The germline CDR1 and CDR2 sequences are MNHEY and SMNVEV (reference sequence). This chain's CDR3 is CASSVDSLAPLHF. The CDR3 nucleotides are TGTGCCAGCAGTGTGGACAGTCTGGCACCCCTCCACTTT.

The chain has TRBV28 and TRBJ2-2; 8 nucleotides agree with TRBD1. V trimming: 8 bases; J trimming: 5 bases; junction bases outside the gene matches: 10. The length of the CDR3 is 15 residues. The germline V gene has CDR1 MDHEN and CDR2 SYDVKM. CDR3 in DNA: TGTGCCAGCTACGGAAGACAGGGGACGACCGGGGAGCTGTTTTTT. It translates to CASYGRQGTTGELFF. The full variable domain, its missing parts supplied by reference TRBV28 and TRBJ2-2, is DVKVTQSSRYLVKRTGEKVFLECVQDMDHENMFWYRQDPGLGLRLIYFSYDVKMKEKGDIPEGYSVSREKKERFSLILESASTNQTSMYLCASYGRQGTTGELFFGEGSRLTVL.

This clone was counted a few times. J is TRBJ2-7 and V is TRBV6-5; 8 nucleotides align to TRBD1. The V gene's germline CDR1 is MNHEY and CDR2 SVGAGI. The CDR3 covers 13 residues. The trim removed 5 bases at V and 7 bases at J, leaving 7 bases unmatched. As DNA, the CDR3 is TGTGCCAGCAGTCCCCAGGGGGCCGTAGAGCAGTACTTC. It specifies CASSPQGAVEQYF.

The rearrangement joins TRBV19 to TRBJ2-4, with 12 bases matching TRBD1. The germline CDR1 and CDR2 sequences are LNHDA and SQIVND (reference sequence). V was clipped by 8 bases and J by 1 base; unmatched bases: 27. The length of the CDR3 is 23 residues. The CDR3 bases are TGTGCCAGTTCTCGGCGGGGACAGGGGGCGCAAGGCGGGAGGGCCGCGGCCAAAAACATTCAGTACTTC. This sequence encodes CASSRRGQGAQGGRAAAKNIQYF.

The genes are TRBV9 and TRBJ1-3; TRBD1 agrees at 7 bases. The germline CDR1 and CDR2 sequences are SGDLS and YYNGEE. V was pared by 3 bases and J by 2 bases, with 2 bases of the junction left unmatched. The CDR3 extends over 14 amino acids. The CDR3 is CASSGGQPGNTIYF. The CDR3 bases are TGTGCCAGCAGCGGGGGACAGCCTGGAAACACCATATATTTT.

V is TRBV5-1 and J is TRBJ2-7; TRBD1 agrees at 8 bases. Germline CDR1 reads SGHRS; CDR2 reads YFSETQ. The CDR3 contains 14 residues. Losses at the gene ends were 3 bases for V and 4 bases for J; bases not matched to a gene: 6. The CDR3 sequence is CASSSGQGKYEQYF. The CDR3 DNA follows: TGCGCCAGCAGCTCCGGACAGGGCAAGTACGAGCAGTACTTC.

A few counts support this clone. The gene calls are TRBV6-5 and TRBJ2-2, with 8 bases lining up with TRBD2. There are 16 residues in the CDR3. J lost 5 bases, V lost 3 bases, and 8 bases had no gene match. Germline loops: CDR1 MNHEY, CDR2 SVGAGI. CDR3 protein: CASSYFTGGWTGELFF. For the CDR3, the DNA is TGTGCCAGCAGTTATTTTACGGGAGGGTGGACCGGGGAGCTGTTTTTT.

The J gene is TRBJ2-2, the V gene TRBV11-2; no clear D. Germline V gene sequence: CDR1 SGHAT, CDR2 FQNNGV. V lost 0 bases and J lost 6, with 8 bases in between. CDR3 size: 14 residues. As DNA, the CDR3 is TGTGCCAGCAGCTTAGAACGGTATTCCGGGGAGCTGTTTTTT. This encodes CASSLERYSGELFF.

The chain links TRBV6-1 to TRBJ2-1; 7 bases match TRBD2. From germline, CDR1 is MNHNS and CDR2 SASEGT. CDR3 size: 15 residues. Trimming removed 6 bases from V and 6 bases from J; junction bases left unmatched: 11. The CDR3 sequence: CASRGELAVGNEQFF. The CDR3 region has the DNA TGTGCCAGCAGAGGGGAGCTAGCGGTTGGCAATGAGCAGTTCTTC.

In this sample, this clone turned up once. The V call is TRBV6-5, the J call TRBJ2-7; D possibly corresponds to TRBD1 (6 bases). Trimming left V 2 bases short and J 2 bases short, with 13 bases between. This CDR3 spans 15 amino acids. Germline CDR1 reads MNHEY; CDR2 reads SVGAGI. The CDR3 DNA is TGTGCCAGCAGTTACACGACAGGTGACCCCTACGAGCAGTACTTC. Translation gives CASSYTTGDPYEQYF.

This clone was picked up a small number of times. The V call is TRBV30, the J call TRBJ1-1; D remains unclear. The length of the CDR3 is 12 residues. V was pared by 7 bases and J by 4 bases, with 13 bases between. Looked up from germline, CDR1 is GTSNPN and CDR2 is SVGIG (reference sequence). As DNA, the CDR3 is TGTGCCTTGACTAATAGGATCACTGAAGCTTTCTTT. Translated, it gives CALTNRITEAFF.

This chain connects TRBV30 to TRBJ2-6, with D perhaps matching TRBD1 (6 bases). This CDR3 has 19 residues. V lost 3 bases, J lost 0 bases, and 21 bases lay in between. The germline gives CDR1 GTSNPN, CDR2 SVGIG (reference sequence). This chain's CDR3 is CAWSPPPGHWTSGANVLTF. In DNA, the CDR3 is TGTGCCTGGAGCCCCCCTCCGGGACACTGGACCTCTGGGGCCAACGTCCTGACTTTC.

V gene TRBV4-2 combines with J gene TRBJ2-1; no clear D gene. Germline CDR1 is LGHNA and CDR2 is YNFKEQ. V lost 0 bases and J lost 7, with 13 bases in between. This CDR3 contains 15 residues. The CDR3 DNA follows: TGTGCCAGCAGCCAAGATCCCCCTAGGCGTAATGAGCAGTTCTTC. Protein sequence: CASSQDPPRRNEQFF.

V is TRBV5-1 and J is TRBJ2-5; 9 bases agree with TRBD2. V was clipped by 4 bases and J by 2 bases; unmatched bases: 9. Germline-derived CDR1 and CDR2 are SGHRS and YFSETQ. The CDR3 is 16 amino acids. The CDR3 spells CASSSSSSGDQETQYF. The DNA of the CDR3 is TGCGCCAGCAGCAGTTCGTCTAGCGGGGATCAAGAGACCCAGTACTTC.

This chain joins TRBV5-1 and TRBJ2-3; a possible D gene is TRBD2 (5 bases). Germline V gene sequence: CDR1 SGHRS, CDR2 YFSETQ. This CDR3 has 14 residues. The ends were cut back, 0 bases at V and 2 bases at J, with 7 bases in the middle. The CDR3, as DNA: TGCGCCAGCAGCTTGGGCGGGCCCACAGATACGCAGTATTTT. Its protein is CASSLGGPTDTQYF.